These T cell receptor beta chains were read from a single sample in a study of blood T cell repertoires in COVID-19. Method: immunoSEQ multiplex PCR; TCRdb's copy keeps in-frame clones and lacks some. The table lists roughly 230,000 clones, 80% to 95% of them singletons. Sequencing was performed on peripheral blood. These receptors came from a man aged 25-45 years with COVID-19, enrolled during active disease. Both conserved end residues are part of each CDR3. The order of the fields is D gene, J gene, clone size, V gene, CDR3 protein, CDR3 DNA. D genes are given only for firm matches. Only some rows state a clone size, as once, few, many or a class for expanded clones.

TRBD1	TRBJ1-4	-	TRBV6-6	CAISDRGDEKLFF	TGTGCCATCTCGGACAGGGGGGATGAAAAACTGTTTTTT
TRBD1	TRBJ1-1	-	TRBV27	CASSPRGQPNTEAFF	TGTGCCAGCAGTCCGAGGGGACAGCCGAACACTGAAGCTTTCTTT
TRBD1	TRBJ1-5	-	TRBV2	CASSSGQNSNQPQHF	TGTGCCAGCAGCTCGGGACAGAATAGCAATCAGCCCCAGCATTTT
-	TRBJ1-5	-	TRBV19	CASTTSWANQPQHF	TGTGCCAGTACTACGAGTTGGGCCAATCAGCCCCAGCATTTT
-	TRBJ1-5	-	TRBV27	CASSTIPYSNQPQHF	TGTGCCAGCAGTACAATCCCGTACAGCAATCAGCCCCAGCATTTT
-	TRBJ2-2	-	TRBV9	CASSVVAGAYPGELFF	TGTGCCAGCAGCGTAGTAGCTGGGGCGTACCCCGGGGAGCTGTTTTTT
TRBD2	TRBJ2-1	-	TRBV5-1	CASSLGAGGYNEQFF	TGCGCCAGCAGCTTGGGAGCGGGAGGGTACAATGAGCAGTTCTTC
-	TRBJ1-6	-	TRBV6-5	CASSYRGGRGHSPLHF	TGTGCCAGCAGTTACCGGGGGGGGAGGGGACATTCACCCCTCCACTTT
TRBD1	TRBJ2-2	-	TRBV5-4	CASSFRDRVTGELFF	TGTGCCAGCAGCTTCCGGGACAGGGTCACCGGGGAGCTGTTTTTT
-	TRBJ1-3	-	TRBV2	CASSDGGAPGNTIYF	TGTGCCAGCAGTGATGGAGGGGCGCCGGGAAACACCATATATTTT
-	TRBJ1-2	-	TRBV3-1/TRBV3-2	CASSHITGSYGYTF	TGTGCCAGCAGCCACATTACAGGTTCCTATGGCTACACCTTC
TRBD1	TRBJ1-5	-	TRBV11-3	CASSPGTVNQPQHF	TGTGCCAGCAGCCCGGGGACAGTAAATCAGCCCCAGCATTTT
-	TRBJ1-2	-	TRBV11-1	CASSLAPRYYGYTF	TGTGCCAGCAGCTTAGCCCCCAGATACTATGGCTACACCTTC
TRBD1	TRBJ2-2	-	TRBV18	CASSLAGDRAAGELFF	TGTGCCAGCTCCCTGGCTGGGGACAGGGCCGCCGGGGAGCTGTTTTTT
TRBD2	TRBJ2-5	once	TRBV7-9	CASSPGGVETQYF	TGTGCCAGCAGCCCCGGGGGGGTCGAGACCCAGTACTTC
TRBD1	TRBJ2-1	-	TRBV5-4	CASSLARQGWNEQFF	TGTGCCAGCAGCTTAGCGAGACAGGGGTGGAATGAGCAGTTCTTC
-	TRBJ1-4	-	TRBV9	CASSPRTTFNEKLFF	TGTGCCAGCAGCCCCCGGACTACTTTTAATGAAAAACTGTTTTTT
TRBD1	TRBJ1-1	-	TRBV18	CASSPQGTDDTEAFF	TGTGCCAGCTCACCTCAAGGGACAGATGACACTGAAGCTTTCTTT
TRBD1	TRBJ1-1	-	TRBV6-5	CASTQGAMNTEAFF	TGTGCCAGCACCCAGGGGGCTATGAACACTGAAGCTTTCTTT
TRBD1	TRBJ1-2	few	TRBV12-3/TRBV12-4	CASRPGTARTAF	TGTGCCAGCAGGCCGGGGACAGCCCGTACCGCCTTC